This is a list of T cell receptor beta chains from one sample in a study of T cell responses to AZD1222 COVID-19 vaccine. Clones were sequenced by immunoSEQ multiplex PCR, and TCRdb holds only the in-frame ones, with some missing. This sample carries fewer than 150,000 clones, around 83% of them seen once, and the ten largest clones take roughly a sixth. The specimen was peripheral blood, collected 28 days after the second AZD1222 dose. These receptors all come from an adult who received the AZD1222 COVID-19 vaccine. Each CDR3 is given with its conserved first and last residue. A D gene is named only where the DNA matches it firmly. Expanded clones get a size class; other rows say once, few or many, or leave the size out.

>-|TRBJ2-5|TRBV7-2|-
CASSLVGSLRQETQYF
TGTGCCAGCAGCTTAGTGGGTTCGTTGAGACAAGAGACCCAGTACTTC
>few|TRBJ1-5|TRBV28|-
CASNDDRSNQPQHF
TGTGCCAGCAATGACGACAGGAGCAATCAGCCCCAGCATTTT
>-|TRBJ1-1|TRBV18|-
CASQLRGLRVTEAFF
TGTGCCAGCCAGCTAAGGGGGTTGAGAGTCACTGAAGCTTTCTTT
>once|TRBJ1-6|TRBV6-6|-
CASSAPTDTNSPLHF
TGTGCCAGCAGCGCACCTACAGACACCAATTCACCCCTCCACTTT
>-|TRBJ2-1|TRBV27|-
CASRPNSYNEQFF
TGTGCCAGCAGACCTAACTCCTACAATGAGCAGTTCTTC
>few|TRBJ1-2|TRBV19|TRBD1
CASIGTGDGYTF
TGTGCCAGTATTGGGACAGGGGATGGCTACACCTTC
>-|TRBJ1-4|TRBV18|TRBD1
CASSPRGDRGEKLFF
TGTGCCAGCTCACCCCGGGGGGACAGGGGTGAAAAACTGTTTTTT
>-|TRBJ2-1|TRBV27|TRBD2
CASSSITSGRANEQFF
TGTGCCAGCAGTTCCATCACTAGCGGGAGGGCCAATGAGCAGTTCTTC
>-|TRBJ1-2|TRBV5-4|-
CASSLDREDYGYTF
TGTGCCAGCAGCTTGGACAGGGAGGACTATGGCTACACCTTC
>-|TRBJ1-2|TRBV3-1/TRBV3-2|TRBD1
CASSSGQGNYGYTF
TGTGCCAGCAGCTCGGGACAGGGGAACTATGGCTACACCTTC
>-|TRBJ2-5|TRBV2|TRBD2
CASSSGGQETQYF
TGTGCCAGCAGTTCGGGGGGGCAAGAGACCCAGTACTTC